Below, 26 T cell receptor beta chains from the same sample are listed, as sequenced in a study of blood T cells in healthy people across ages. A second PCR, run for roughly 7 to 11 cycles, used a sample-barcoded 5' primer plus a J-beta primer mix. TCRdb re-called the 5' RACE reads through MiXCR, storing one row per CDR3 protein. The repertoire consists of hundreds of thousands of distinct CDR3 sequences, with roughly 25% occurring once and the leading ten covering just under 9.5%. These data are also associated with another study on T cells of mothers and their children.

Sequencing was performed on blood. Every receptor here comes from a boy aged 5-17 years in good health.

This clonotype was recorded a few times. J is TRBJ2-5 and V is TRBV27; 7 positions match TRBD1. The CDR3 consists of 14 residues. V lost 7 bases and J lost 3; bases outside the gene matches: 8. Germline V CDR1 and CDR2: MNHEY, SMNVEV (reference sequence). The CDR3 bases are TGTGCCAGCAATCCGACAGGGCCGGAAGAGACCCAGTACTTC. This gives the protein CASNPTGPEETQYF.

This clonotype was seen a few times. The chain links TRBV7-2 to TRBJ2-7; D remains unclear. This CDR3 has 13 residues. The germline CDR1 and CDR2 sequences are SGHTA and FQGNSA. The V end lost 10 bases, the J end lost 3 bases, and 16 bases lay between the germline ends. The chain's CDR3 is CATGRAGYYEQYF. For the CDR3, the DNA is TGTGCCACCGGCCGGGCAGGCTACTACGAGCAGTACTTC. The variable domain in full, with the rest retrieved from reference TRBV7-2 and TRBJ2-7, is GAGVSQSPSNKVTEKGKDVELRCDPISGHTALYWYRQSLGQGLEFLIYFQGNSAPDKSGLPSDRFSAERTGGSVSTLTIQRTQQEDSAVYLCATGRAGYYEQYFGPGTRLTVT.

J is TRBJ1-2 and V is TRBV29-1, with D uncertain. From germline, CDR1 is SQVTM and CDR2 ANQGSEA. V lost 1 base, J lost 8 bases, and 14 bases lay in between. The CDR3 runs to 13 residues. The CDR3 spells CSVEGRFHGGYTF. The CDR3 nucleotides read TGCAGCGTTGAAGGAAGGTTTCATGGGGGCTACACCTTC.

The CDR3 loop is CATSSPGTHFYNEQFF. In DNA, the CDR3 is TGTGCCACCAGCAGTCCCGGGACACACTTCTACAATGAGCAGTTCTTC. V usage is TRBV15 and J usage is TRBJ2-1; tentatively, D is TRBD1 (6 bases). The germline V gene has CDR1 LNHNV and CDR2 YYDKDF (reference sequence). The CDR3 length is 16 residues. Trimming shortened V by 3 bases and J by 3 bases, and 15 bases separated the two germline ends.

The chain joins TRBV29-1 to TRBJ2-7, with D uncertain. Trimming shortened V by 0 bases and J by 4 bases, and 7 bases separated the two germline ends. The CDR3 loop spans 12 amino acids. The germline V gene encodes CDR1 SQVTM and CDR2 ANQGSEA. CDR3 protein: CSVEDQEYEQYF. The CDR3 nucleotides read TGCAGCGTTGAAGATCAAGAGTACGAGCAGTACTTC.

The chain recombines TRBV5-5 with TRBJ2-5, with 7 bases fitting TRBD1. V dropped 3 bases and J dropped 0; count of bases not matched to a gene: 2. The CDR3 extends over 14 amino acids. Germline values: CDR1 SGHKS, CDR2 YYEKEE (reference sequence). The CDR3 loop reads CASSSGQYQETQYF. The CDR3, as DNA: TGTGCCAGCAGCTCGGGACAGTACCAAGAGACCCAGTACTTC.

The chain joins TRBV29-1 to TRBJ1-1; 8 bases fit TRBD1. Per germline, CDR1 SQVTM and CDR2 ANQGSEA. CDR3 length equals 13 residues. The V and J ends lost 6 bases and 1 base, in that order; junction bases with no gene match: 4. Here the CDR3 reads CSVGQVPNTEAFF. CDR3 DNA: TGCAGCGTGGGACAGGTCCCGAACACTGAAGCTTTCTTT.

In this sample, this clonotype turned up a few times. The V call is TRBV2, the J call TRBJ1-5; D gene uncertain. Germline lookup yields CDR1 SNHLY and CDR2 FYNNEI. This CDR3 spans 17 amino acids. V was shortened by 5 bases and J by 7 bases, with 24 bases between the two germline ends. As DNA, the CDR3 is TGTGCCAGCAGTTCCTGGGAGGGAAGAACGGTACGGCAGCCCCAGCATTTT. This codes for CASSSWEGRTVRQPQHF.

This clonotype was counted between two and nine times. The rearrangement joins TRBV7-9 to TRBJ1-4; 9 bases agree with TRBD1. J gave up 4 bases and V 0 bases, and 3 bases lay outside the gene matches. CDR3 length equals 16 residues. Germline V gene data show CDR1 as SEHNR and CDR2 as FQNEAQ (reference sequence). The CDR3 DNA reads TGTGCCAGCAGCTTAGCGCGGGGACAGGGTAATGAAAAACTGTTTTTT. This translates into CASSLARGQGNEKLFF.

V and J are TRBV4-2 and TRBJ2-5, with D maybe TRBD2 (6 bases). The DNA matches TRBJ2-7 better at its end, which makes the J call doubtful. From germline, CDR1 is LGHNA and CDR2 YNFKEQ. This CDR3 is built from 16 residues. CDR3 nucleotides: TGTGCCAGCAGCCAAGTAACCGGGGGACTTTCCTACGAGCAGTACTTC. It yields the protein CASSQVTGGLSYEQYF.

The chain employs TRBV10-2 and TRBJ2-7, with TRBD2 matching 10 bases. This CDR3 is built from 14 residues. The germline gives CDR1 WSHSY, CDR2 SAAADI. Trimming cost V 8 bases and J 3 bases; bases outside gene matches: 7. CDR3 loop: CASSPGLANYEQYF. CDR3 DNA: TGCGCCAGCTCACCGGGACTAGCGAACTACGAGCAGTACTTC.

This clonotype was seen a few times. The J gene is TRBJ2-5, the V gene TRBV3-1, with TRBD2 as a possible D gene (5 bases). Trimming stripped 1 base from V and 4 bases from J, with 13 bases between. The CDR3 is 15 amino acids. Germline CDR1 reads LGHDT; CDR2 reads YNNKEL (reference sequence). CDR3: CASSQGGSAGETQYF. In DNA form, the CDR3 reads TGTGCCAGCAGCCAAGGGGGTAGCGCGGGAGAGACCCAGTACTTC.

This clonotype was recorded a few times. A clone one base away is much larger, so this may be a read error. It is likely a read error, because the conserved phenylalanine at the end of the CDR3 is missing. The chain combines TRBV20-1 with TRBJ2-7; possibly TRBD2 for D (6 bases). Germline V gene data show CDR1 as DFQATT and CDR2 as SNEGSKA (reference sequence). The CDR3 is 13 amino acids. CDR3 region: CRNSGPSSYEQYL. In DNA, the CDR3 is TGCAGAAATAGCGGTCCGAGCTCCTACGAGCAGTACCTC.

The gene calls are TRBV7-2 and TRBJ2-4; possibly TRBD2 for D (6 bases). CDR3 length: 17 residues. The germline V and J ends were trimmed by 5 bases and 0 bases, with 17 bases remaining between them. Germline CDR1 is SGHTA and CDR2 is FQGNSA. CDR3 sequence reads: CASSPQGAGLAKNIQYF. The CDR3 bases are TGTGCCAGCAGCCCCCAAGGGGCGGGACTAGCCAAAAACATTCAGTACTTC.

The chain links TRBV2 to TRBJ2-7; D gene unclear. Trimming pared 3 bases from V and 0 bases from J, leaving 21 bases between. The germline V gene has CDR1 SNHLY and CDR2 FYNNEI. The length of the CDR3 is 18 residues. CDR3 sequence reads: CASSETSLPPFSSYEQYF. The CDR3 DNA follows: TGTGCCAGCAGTGAGACCAGTCTTCCCCCCTTTAGCTCCTACGAGCAGTACTTC.

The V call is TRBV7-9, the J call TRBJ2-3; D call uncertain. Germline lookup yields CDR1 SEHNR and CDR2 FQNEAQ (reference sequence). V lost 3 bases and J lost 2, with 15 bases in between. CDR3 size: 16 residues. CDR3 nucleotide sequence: TGTGCCAGCAGCTTCTTCCGGGCGCGGTACACAGATACGCAGTATTTT. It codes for CASSFFRARYTDTQYF.

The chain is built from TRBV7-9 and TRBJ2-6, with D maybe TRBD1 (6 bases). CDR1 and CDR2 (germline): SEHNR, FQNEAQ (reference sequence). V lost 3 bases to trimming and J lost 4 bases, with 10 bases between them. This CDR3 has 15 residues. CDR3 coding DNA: TGTGCCAGCAGCTTCGACAGGCTCGGGGCCAACGTCCTGACTTTC. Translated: CASSFDRLGANVLTF.

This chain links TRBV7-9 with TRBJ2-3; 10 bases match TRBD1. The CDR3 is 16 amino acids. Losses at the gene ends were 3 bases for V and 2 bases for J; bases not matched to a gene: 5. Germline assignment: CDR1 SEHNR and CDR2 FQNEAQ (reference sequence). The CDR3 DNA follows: TGTGCCAGCAGCTTGCCGGACAGGGGGGACACAGATACGCAGTATTTT. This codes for CASSLPDRGDTDTQYF.

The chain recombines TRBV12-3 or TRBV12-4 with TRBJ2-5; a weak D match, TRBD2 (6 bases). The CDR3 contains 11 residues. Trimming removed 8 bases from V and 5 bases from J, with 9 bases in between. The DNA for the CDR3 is TGTGCCAGCGTTGCGGGGGAGACCCAGTACTTC. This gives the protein CASVAGETQYF.

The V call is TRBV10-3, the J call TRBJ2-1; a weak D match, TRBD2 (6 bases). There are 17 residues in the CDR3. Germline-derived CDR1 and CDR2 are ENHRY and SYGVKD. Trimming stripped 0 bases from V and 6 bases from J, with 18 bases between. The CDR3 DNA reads TGTGCCATCAGTGAGTCGATGGGTAGGGGAGGAGTCAATGAGCAGTTCTTC. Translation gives CAISESMGRGGVNEQFF.

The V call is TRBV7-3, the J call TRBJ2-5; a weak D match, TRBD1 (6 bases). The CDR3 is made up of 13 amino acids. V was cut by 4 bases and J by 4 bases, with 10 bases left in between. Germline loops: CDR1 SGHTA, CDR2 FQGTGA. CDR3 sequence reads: CASSSLGGETQYF. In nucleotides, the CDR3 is TGTGCCAGCAGCTCCCTAGGGGGAGAGACCCAGTACTTC.

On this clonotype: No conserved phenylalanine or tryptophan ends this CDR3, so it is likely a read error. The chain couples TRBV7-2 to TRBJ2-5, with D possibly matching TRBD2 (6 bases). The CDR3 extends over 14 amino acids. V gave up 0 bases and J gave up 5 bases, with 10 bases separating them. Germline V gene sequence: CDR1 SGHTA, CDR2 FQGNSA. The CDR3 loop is CASSLAGSRETQYS. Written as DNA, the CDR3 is TGTGCCAGCAGCTTAGCCGGGAGTCGGGAGACCCAGTACTCC.

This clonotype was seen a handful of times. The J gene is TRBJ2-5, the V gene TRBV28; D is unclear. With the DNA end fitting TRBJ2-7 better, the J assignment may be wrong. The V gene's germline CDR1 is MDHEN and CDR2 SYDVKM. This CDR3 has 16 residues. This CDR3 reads CASSSVPGSQSYEQYF. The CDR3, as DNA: TGTGCCAGCAGTTCGGTTCCGGGCAGCCAATCCTACGAGCAGTACTTC.

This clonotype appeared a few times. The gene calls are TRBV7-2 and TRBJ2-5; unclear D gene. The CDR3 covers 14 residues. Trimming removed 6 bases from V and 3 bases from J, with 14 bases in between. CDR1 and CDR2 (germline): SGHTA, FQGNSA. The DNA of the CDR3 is TGTGCCAGCAGTGAGGTGTCTCACGAAGAGACCCAGTACTTC. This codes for CASSEVSHEETQYF.

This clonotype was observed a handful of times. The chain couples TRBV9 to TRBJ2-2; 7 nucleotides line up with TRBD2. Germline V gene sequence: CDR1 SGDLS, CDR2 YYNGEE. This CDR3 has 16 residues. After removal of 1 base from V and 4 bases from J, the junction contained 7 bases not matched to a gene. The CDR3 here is CASSVIAGDSTGELFF. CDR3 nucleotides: TGTGCCAGCAGCGTAATTGCGGGAGACTCCACCGGGGAGCTGTTTTTT.

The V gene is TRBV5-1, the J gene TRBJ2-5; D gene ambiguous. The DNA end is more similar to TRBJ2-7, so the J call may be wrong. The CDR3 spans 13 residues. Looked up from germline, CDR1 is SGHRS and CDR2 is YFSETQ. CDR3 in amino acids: CASSFRIAYEQYF. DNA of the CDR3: TGCGCCAGCAGCTTCAGAATAGCCTACGAGCAGTACTTC.